A selection of T cell receptor beta chains follows, all from one sample in a study of blood T cells in healthy people across ages. TCRdb called the 5' RACE reads again in MiXCR, with one record for every CDR3 protein. The table records 720,000 or so distinct CDR3 sequences, approximately 40% of them present only once. The sequencing sample was made of blood. These receptors were obtained from an elderly man in good health. The CDR3 runs from the conserved cysteine through the conserved F or W. The D gene is left open where the match is weak. A row's size may be missing; if present it is once, few, many or a size class.

few	TRBV24-1	TRBJ2-7	TRBD1	CATSDTGTGAIYEQYF	TGTGCCACCAGTGACACCGGGACAGGGGCTATTTACGAGCAGTACTTC
few	TRBV10-2	TRBJ1-5	NA	CASSEGDGNQPQHF	TGCGCCAGCAGTGAGGGGGACGGCAATCAGCCCCAGCATTTT
NA	TRBV12-3/TRBV12-4	TRBJ2-7	NA	CASRPTLLGDYEQYF	TGTGCCAGCAGACCGACACTCTTGGGCGACTACGAGCAGTACTTC
NA	TRBV12-5	TRBJ2-7	TRBD1	CASVRFGTEVYEQYF	TGTGCTAGTGTCCGATTCGGGACAGAAGTCTACGAGCAGTACTTC
few	TRBV7-8	TRBJ2-5	TRBD1	CASSIMDRAETQYF	TGTGCCAGCAGCATTATGGACAGGGCGGAGACCCAGTACTTC
NA	TRBV5-4	TRBJ2-5	NA	CASSPAGGGNQETQYF	TGTGCCAGCAGCCCTGCCGGAGGGGGCAACCAAGAGACCCAGTACTTC
many	TRBV20-1	TRBJ2-7	TRBD1	CSARARTGRSYEQYF	TGCAGTGCTAGAGCCCGGACAGGCCGTTCCTACGAGCAGTACTTC
few	TRBV20-1	TRBJ2-1	NA	CSARVGLARHGEQFF	TGCAGTGCTAGAGTAGGGCTAGCGAGACATGGAGAGCAGTTCTTC
NA	TRBV11-2	TRBJ2-3	NA	CASSLGHNTDTQYF	TGTGCCAGCAGCTTAGGGCACAACACAGATACGCAGTATTTT
NA	TRBV3-1	TRBJ2-1	TRBD1	CASSRSTGGSYNEQFF	TGTGCCAGCAGCCGATCGACAGGGGGCTCCTACAATGAGCAGTTCTTC
few	TRBV5-1	TRBJ2-7	NA	CASSLGDIRAEQYF	TGCGCCAGCAGCTTGGGGGACATTAGAGCCGAGCAGTACTTC
NA	TRBV5-4	TRBJ2-5	TRBD1	CASSPPGTGGETQYF	TGTGCCAGCAGCCCACCCGGGACAGGGGGGGAGACCCAGTACTTC
NA	TRBV20-1	TRBJ2-7	NA	CSARRGLGRIYEQYF	TGCAGTGCTAGAAGAGGCCTAGGCCGGATCTACGAGCAGTACTTC
NA	TRBV2	TRBJ2-1	TRBD2	CASSALGLTSDNNEQFF	TGTGCCAGCAGCGCCCTAGGCCTAACTAGCGACAACAATGAGCAGTTCTTC
many	TRBV5-8	TRBJ1-6	NA	CASSLANLRGDSPLHF	TGTGCCAGCAGCTTGGCCAATCTCCGGGGAGATTCACCCCTCCACTTT
few	TRBV20-1	TRBJ1-4	TRBD1	CSAREWTGGATNEKLFF	TGCAGTGCTAGAGAGTGGACAGGGGGCGCAACTAATGAAAAACTGTTTTTT
NA	TRBV5-1	TRBJ1-1	NA	CASSLTWNTEAFF	TGCGCCAGCAGCTTGACTTGGAACACTGAAGCTTTCTTT
few	TRBV6-2/TRBV6-3	TRBJ2-7	TRBD2	CASSFSLQGLGLYEQYF	TGTGCCAGCAGTTTTTCCCTCCAGGGACTAGGACTCTACGAGCAGTACTTC
NA	TRBV12-3/TRBV12-4	TRBJ1-2	TRBD1	CASTSAGGLGYTF	TGTGCCAGCACCTCGGCAGGGGGCCTGGGCTACACCTTC
few	TRBV4-2	TRBJ2-2	NA	CASSQGPGEIGELFF	TGTGCCAGCAGCCAAGGTCCGGGGGAGATCGGGGAGCTGTTTTTT
few	TRBV7-2	TRBJ2-7	NA	CASSLDGRGPYEQYF	TGTGCCAGCAGCTTAGACGGCAGGGGCCCCTACGAGCAGTACTTC
few	TRBV2	TRBJ2-3	NA	CASSKAVSTDTQYF	TGTGCCAGCAGTAAAGCGGTTAGCACAGATACGCAGTATTTT
NA	TRBV9	TRBJ2-3	NA	CACSLSGGLSTDTQYF	TGTGCCTGCAGCCTTAGTGGAGGCCTCAGCACAGATACGCAGTATTTT
NA	TRBV5-1	TRBJ2-7	NA	CASSLGPTGVVDEQYF	TGCGCCAGCAGCTTAGGCCCCACAGGAGTCGTCGACGAGCAGTACTTC
NA	TRBV11-2	TRBJ2-3	TRBD2	CASSSERGSRTDTQYF	TGTGCCAGCAGCTCCGAGCGGGGCTCACGCACAGATACGCAGTATTTT
few	TRBV6-2/TRBV6-3	TRBJ2-3	TRBD1	CASSYTGEDTQYF	TGTGCCAGCAGTTACACAGGGGAAGATACGCAGTATTTT
NA	TRBV7-2	TRBJ2-3	TRBD1	CASSLRQGYTDTQYF	TGTGCCAGCAGCTTACGACAGGGTTACACAGATACGCAGTATTTT
NA	TRBV28	TRBJ2-1	TRBD2	CASSLLERAGGGEQFF	TGTGCCAGCAGCCTCCTAGAGCGAGCGGGAGGGGGTGAGCAGTTCTTC
NA	TRBV20-1	TRBJ2-1	TRBD2	CSAPGLAGAARSYNEQFF	TGCAGTGCTCCAGGACTAGCGGGGGCCGCTCGATCCTACAATGAGCAGTTCTTC
NA	TRBV25-1	TRBJ1-5	NA	CASSEYNGGGDQPQHF	TGTGCCAGCAGTGAATATAACGGCGGGGGAGATCAGCCCCAGCATTTT
few	TRBV20-1	TRBJ2-1	TRBD1	CSATRGQGSYNEQFF	TGCAGTGCCACCCGGGGACAGGGCTCCTACAATGAGCAGTTCTTC
NA	TRBV21-1	TRBJ1-1	NA	CASSKRFPTEAFF	TGTGCCAGCAGCAAACGATTCCCCACTGAAGCTTTCTTT
few	TRBV4-2	TRBJ1-2	NA	CASSQERSGYGYTF	TGTGCCAGCAGCCAGGAGAGGTCAGGGTATGGCTACACCTTC
NA	TRBV6-2/TRBV6-3	TRBJ1-5	TRBD1	CASSYSDREDQPQHF	TGTGCCAGCAGTTACTCGGACAGGGAGGATCAGCCCCAGCATTTT
NA	TRBV28	TRBJ1-5	TRBD1	CASTTGFQPQHF	TGTGCCAGCACGACAGGGTTTCAGCCCCAGCATTTT
few	TRBV5-6	TRBJ2-6	NA	CASSPRTLSGANVLTF	TGTGCCAGCAGCCCTCGGACACTCTCTGGGGCCAACGTCCTGACTTTC
many	TRBV12-3/TRBV12-4	TRBJ2-3	NA	CASSRDFTDTQYF	TGTGCCAGCAGTCGGGACTTCACAGATACGCAGTATTTT
NA	TRBV7-2	TRBJ2-3	NA	CASSLRGRMTDTQYF	TGTGCCAGCAGCTTACGGGGGCGAATGACAGATACGCAGTATTTT
NA	TRBV27	TRBJ2-3	NA	CASSVHRAGTQYF	TGTGCCAGCAGTGTACACAGGGCTGGTACGCAGTATTTT
NA	TRBV4-3	TRBJ2-4	TRBD2	CASSQTGGADKNIQYF	TGCGCCAGCAGCCAGACGGGGGGGGCTGACAAAAACATTCAGTACTTC